This T cell receptor beta chain originates from a study of blood T cell repertoires in COVID-19. In the study overall: Samples came from the United States, Italy and Spain, spanning acute and convalescent COVID-19.

Data came from immunoSEQ multiplex PCR; TCRdb stores just in-frame clones and leaves some out. The sample contains about 130,000 clones, more than 75% of which appear only once. CDR3 length: 16 amino acids. J lost 0 bases, V lost 0 bases, and 3 bases had no gene match. Germline values: CDR1 SGHNT, CDR2 YYREEE (reference sequence). The sequence came from a man in his sixties with COVID-19, enrolled during active disease. The rearrangement joins TRBV5-4 to TRBJ2-1, with 7 bases aligning to TRBD2. The sequenced sample was peripheral blood. This CDR3 reads CASSLELAFSYNEQFF. In DNA, the CDR3 is TGTGCCAGCAGCTTGGAACTAGCGTTCTCCTACAATGAGCAGTTCTTC.